This T cell receptor (beta chain) was sequenced in a study of blood T cell repertoires in COVID-19. This CDR3 spans 16 amino acids. J was trimmed by 4 bases and V by 0 bases; bases with no gene match: 8. Germline values: CDR1 SGHRS, CDR2 YFSETQ. Here immunoSEQ multiplex PCR was the method, and the copy in TCRdb shows in-frame clones only, minus some. The data hold more than 40,000 clones, with about four fifths observed a single time. The specimen was peripheral blood. The sequence came from a man between 50 and 59 years old with active COVID-19. The chain carries TRBV5-1 and TRBJ1-1, with TRBD1 matching over 8 bases. The CDR3 DNA sequence: TGCGCCAGCAGCTTGGCCGCAGGGGGCCTAGGCACTGAAGCTTTCTTT. It codes for CASSLAAGGLGTEAFF.